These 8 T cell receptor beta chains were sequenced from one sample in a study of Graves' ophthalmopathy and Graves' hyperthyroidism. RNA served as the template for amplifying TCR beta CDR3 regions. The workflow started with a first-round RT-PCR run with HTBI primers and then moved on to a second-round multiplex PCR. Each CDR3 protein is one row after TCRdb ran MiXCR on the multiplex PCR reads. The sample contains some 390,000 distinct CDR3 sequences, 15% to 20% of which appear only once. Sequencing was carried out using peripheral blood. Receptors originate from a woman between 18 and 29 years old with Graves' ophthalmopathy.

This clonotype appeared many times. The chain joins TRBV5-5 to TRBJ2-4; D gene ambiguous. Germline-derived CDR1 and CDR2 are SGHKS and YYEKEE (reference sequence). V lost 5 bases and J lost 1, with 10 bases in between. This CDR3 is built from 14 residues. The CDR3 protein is CASSSTTAKNIQYF. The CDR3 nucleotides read TGTGCCAGCAGTTCTACTACTGCCAAAAACATTCAGTACTTC.

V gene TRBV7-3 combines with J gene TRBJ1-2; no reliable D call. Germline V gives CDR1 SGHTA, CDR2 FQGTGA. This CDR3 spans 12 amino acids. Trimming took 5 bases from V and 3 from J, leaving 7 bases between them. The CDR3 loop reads CASSMQDYGYTF. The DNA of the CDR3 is TGTGCCAGCAGCATGCAAGACTATGGCTACACCTTC.

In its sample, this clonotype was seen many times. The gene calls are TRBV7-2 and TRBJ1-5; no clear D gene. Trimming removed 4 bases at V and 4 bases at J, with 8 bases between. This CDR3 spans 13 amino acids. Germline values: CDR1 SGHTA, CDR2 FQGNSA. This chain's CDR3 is CASSSTRNQPQHF. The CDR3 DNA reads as TGTGCCAGCAGCTCAACACGGAATCAGCCCCAGCATTTT.

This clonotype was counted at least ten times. For the CDR3, the DNA is TGTGCCAGCAGCATACTGGGGAGGACCGGGGAGCTGTTTTTT. The encoded protein is CASSILGRTGELFF. The chain uses TRBV11-2 and TRBJ2-2; perhaps TRBD2 as D (6 bases). This CDR3 has 14 residues. The germline CDR1 and CDR2 sequences are SGHAT and FQNNGV. V lost 5 bases and J lost 5, with 12 bases in between.

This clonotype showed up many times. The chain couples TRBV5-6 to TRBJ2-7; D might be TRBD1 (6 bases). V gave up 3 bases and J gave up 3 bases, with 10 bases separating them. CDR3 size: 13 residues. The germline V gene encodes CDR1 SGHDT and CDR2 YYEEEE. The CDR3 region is CASSSGQNYEQYF. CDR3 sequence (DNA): TGTGCCAGCAGCTCCGGACAGAACTACGAGCAGTACTTC.

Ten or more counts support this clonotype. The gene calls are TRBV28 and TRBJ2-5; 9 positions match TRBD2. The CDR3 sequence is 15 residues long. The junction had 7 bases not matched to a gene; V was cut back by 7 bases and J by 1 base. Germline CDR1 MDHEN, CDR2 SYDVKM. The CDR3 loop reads CASTAGGPSQETQYF. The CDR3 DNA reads TGTGCCAGCACAGCGGGGGGCCCCTCCCAAGAGACCCAGTACTTC.

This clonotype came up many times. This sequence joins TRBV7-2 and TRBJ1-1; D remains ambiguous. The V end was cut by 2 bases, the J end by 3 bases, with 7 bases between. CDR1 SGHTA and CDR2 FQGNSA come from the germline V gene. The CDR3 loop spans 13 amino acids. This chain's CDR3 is CASSLLEDTEAFF. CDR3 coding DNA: TGTGCCAGCAGCTTATTAGAGGACACTGAAGCTTTCTTT. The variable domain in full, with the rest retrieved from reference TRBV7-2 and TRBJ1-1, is GAGVSQSPSNKVTEKGKDVELRCDPISGHTALYWYRQSLGQGLEFLIYFQGNSAPDKSGLPSDRFSAERTGGSVSTLTIQRTQQEDSAVYLCASSLLEDTEAFFGQGTRLTVV.

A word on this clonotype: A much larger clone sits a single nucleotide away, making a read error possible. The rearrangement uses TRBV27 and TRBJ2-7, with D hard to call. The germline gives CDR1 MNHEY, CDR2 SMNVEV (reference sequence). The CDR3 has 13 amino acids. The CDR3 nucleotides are TGTGCCAGCAGTTTCTCCCCAGGAGACGAGCAGTGCTTC. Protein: CASSFSPGDEQCF.